This section outlines one TCR beta chain sequence together with its context. Antigen: not known. The protocol was immunoSEQ multiplex PCR, while the TCRdb copy is restricted to in-frame clones and leaves out a portion. Here the sample spans fewer than 250,000 clones, about 86% being singletons. Trimming removed 7 bases from V and 5 bases from J; junction bases left unmatched: 7. Germline loops: CDR1 MDHEN, CDR2 SYDVKM. The CDR3 covers 13 residues. This entry comes from a study of cytomegalovirus exposure and HLA in healthy donors. Whole-study results and caveats: Testing in vitro showed a few CMV-associated chains specific for CMV antigens.

The chain joins TRBV28 to TRBJ2-5, with 7 bases aligning to TRBD2. The sequence came from a man between 18 and 35 years old in good health and CMV-seronegative. The specimen sequenced was PBMCs. CDR3 residues: CASIREVGETQYF. The CDR3 nucleotides read TGTGCCAGCATCCGGGAGGTTGGGGAGACCCAGTACTTC.